The sequence of this T cell receptor beta chain was determined in a study of identical twins (TCRdb year 2016). Regarding the study in general: To test whether fetal clonotypes persist, the study used deep sequencing on TCR alpha and beta repertoires from monozygotic twins, unrelated adults of various ages, and cord blood. To rule out contamination, the twin experiments were replicated at different times with different library preparation protocols.

The library came from 5' RACE. TCRdb records Illumina HiSeq 2000 as the sequencer. A universal primer binding site was added through template switching, and the final cDNA carried a unique molecular identifier so that TCR cDNA molecules could be counted accurately. First-strand cDNA for TCR alpha and beta chains was synthesized from specific primers in the conserved constant-segment region. To control for contamination, every cDNA library carried two barcodes: a SMART-Mk sample barcode plus Illumina barcodes. TruSeq adapter sequences along with Illumina sample barcodes were introduced in two successive PCR steps. The Illumina HiSeq platform was used with custom primers to sequence TCR alpha and beta cDNA libraries. The authors processed their data as follows. MiGEC was used to process raw reads and extract unique molecular identifiers, and MiXCR was used to find CDR3 positions. For each individual, recombination models were inferred using an EM algorithm with the repgenHMM and IGoR tools. Shared clonotypes were analyzed with the tcR package in R, and sharing was normalized by the product of cloneset sizes. To study raw recombination free of thymic and clonal selection effects, out-of-frame nonproductive sequences were analyzed. Using fastp at Q25 and MiXCR, TCRdb reprocessed the public reads and kept productive beta chains. Rows with one shared CDR3 protein collapse into an entry with the most common genes and DNA. The V and J calls reflect TCRdb's pipeline rather than the authors' work. The sample contains about 660,000 distinct CDR3 sequences, more than 6.5% of them found a single time. The top ten constitute more than 0.75% of the sample.

Every donor in the study was a healthy Caucasian. Three pairs of female monozygotic twins, all aged 18 to 29 years, made up the twin cohort. Peripheral blood mononuclear cells were the source from which RNA for the TCR libraries was isolated. About this clonotype: Its cognate antigen has yet to be identified. The input lacks base qualities; no much larger clone sits a single base away.

The paper as a whole reports these results and caveats: Compared with coincidental sharing between unrelated individuals, an excess of low generation-probability sequences was observed among out-of-frame TCR alpha sequences shared between twins. The excess sharing between twins in beta out-of-frame sequences was weaker because fewer shared sequences reduced the signal-to-noise ratio. Abundant cord blood beta clonotypes carried fewer insertions; young adult naive repertoires showed a weaker similar trend, while memory repertoires showed none. Out-of-frame TCR alpha sharing in monozygotic twins was systematically underestimated by recombination models, whereas sharing between unrelated individuals was in agreement with the recombination models. Invariant T cells such as MAIT and iNKT could partly confound zero-insertion analyses, though diverse VJ usage argued against this for most clonotypes. Conclusions relied on cross-sectional statistical analysis, since the same donors could not be followed over many years.

Compared with germline, V lacks 6 bases and J lacks 1 base; bases without a gene match: 8. Inclusive of the bounding cysteine and phenylalanine, the CDR3 is 16 residues long. Only CDR3 DNA is held: 48 bases, read in frame from base 1. These data were likewise used in another study, on yellow fever vaccine responses in identical twins. Reported in the second study: According to the authors, the vaccine-induced T cell response in identical twins seemed to be partly convergent and partly specific to each individual. The study precisely tracked vaccine-responding T cell clones in identical twins.

The receptor was isolated from a woman younger than 30 in good health. The sequenced sample was PBMCs. The chain is made from TRBV12-3 or TRBV12-4 and TRBJ2-5, with 10 bases matching TRBD2. Here is the DNA: TGTGCCAGCAGCCCCGGGACTAGCGTGAGCCAAGAGACCCAGTACTTC. The translation is CASSPGTSVSQETQYF.